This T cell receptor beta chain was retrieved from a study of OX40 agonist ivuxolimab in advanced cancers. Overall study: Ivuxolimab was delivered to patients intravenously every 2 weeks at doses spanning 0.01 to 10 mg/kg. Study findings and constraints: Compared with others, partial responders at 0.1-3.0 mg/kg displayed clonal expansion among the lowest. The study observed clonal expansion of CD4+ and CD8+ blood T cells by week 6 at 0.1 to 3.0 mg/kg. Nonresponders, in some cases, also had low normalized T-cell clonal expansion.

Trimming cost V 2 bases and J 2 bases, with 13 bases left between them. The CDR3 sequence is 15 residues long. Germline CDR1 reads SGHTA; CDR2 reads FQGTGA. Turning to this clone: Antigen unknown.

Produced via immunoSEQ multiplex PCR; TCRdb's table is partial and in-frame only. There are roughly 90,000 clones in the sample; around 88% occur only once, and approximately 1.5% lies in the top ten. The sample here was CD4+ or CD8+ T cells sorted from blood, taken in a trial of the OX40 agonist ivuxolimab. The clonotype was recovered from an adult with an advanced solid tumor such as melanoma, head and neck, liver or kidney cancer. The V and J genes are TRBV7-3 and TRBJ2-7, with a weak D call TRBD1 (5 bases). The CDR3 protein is CASSLQGSPPYEQYF. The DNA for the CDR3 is TGTGCCAGCAGCTTACAGGGATCCCCTCCCTACGAGCAGTACTTC.